This TCR beta chain originates from a study of PD-1 blockade in classical Hodgkin lymphoma. For the study at large: On a schedule of every 2 weeks, patients received nivolumab 3 mg/kg intravenously.

Whole-study findings and limits: Any patient who commenced nivolumab under 1 year after ASCT was excluded. CD8+ TCR diversity did not rise significantly by C4D1, unlike CD4+.

This CDR3 has 13 amino acids. V was pared by 4 bases and J by 1 base, with 7 bases between. Germline assignment: CDR1 MNHEY and CDR2 SVGAGI. The data were produced by immunoSEQ multiplex PCR, yet TCRdb's version contains in-frame clones alone and is incomplete. Among some 14,000 clones listed, approximately 91% were seen once. This clone was detected only a few times. Its antigen is as yet unknown. Time point noted: cycle 4 day 1 (C4D1), after around six weeks of nivolumab. Following autologous stem cell transplantation, relapse occurred in every patient, and exposure to brentuximab vedotin varied. After PBMCs were thawed, their CD8+ T cells were isolated by magnetic negative selection.

Sequencing was performed on CD8+ T cells from blood, taken before the fourth cycle of nivolumab. The V gene is TRBV6-5, the J gene TRBJ1-1; no reliable D call. The clonotype was recovered from a human donor with classical Hodgkin lymphoma. The CDR3 protein is CASSFGRNTEAFF. The CDR3 region has the DNA TGTGCCAGCAGTTTCGGACGGAACACTGAAGCTTTCTTT.